Listed here are 21 T cell receptor beta chains from one sample, sequenced in a study of beta chain features in type 1 diabetes. Study-wide findings and caveats: Patients with Type 1 diabetes showed moderately but significantly shorter TCRB CDR3s in all four CD4+ subsets.

These receptors lack a known antigen. Reverse transcribing all isolated RNA meant expressed TCRB transcripts were sequenced. The method was immunoSEQ multiplex PCR; TCRdb's version includes in-frame clones alone and lacks a portion of them. Altogether hundreds of thousands of clones are present, around 15% being singletons, with the ten largest covering around 0.04%. Sequencing was carried out using naive CD4+ T cells from blood. These TCRs come from a man aged 18 to 30 with type 1 diabetes.

About this clone: An end of the junction does not agree with germline; a read error may underlie this. This sequence joins TRBV7-7 and TRBJ2-1; TRBD2 agrees at 9 bases. This CDR3 contains 14 residues. Germline V gene sequence: CDR1 SSHAT, CDR2 FNYEAQ (reference sequence). This chain's CDR3 is CASSSGGRGGEQFF. CDR3 bases: TGTGCTAGCAGCTCTGGCGGGAGGGGTGGTGAGCAGTTCTTC.

V and J are TRBV7-2 and TRBJ2-1; 8 positions agree with TRBD1. CDR1 and CDR2 from the germline V gene are SGHTA and FQGNSA. CDR3 length equals 15 residues. V was clipped by 3 bases and J by 4 bases; unmatched bases: 5. The CDR3 DNA follows: TGTGCCAGCAGCTTGAGACAGGGGACTTACAATGAGCAGTTCTTC. Its translation is CASSLRQGTYNEQFF.

The chain couples TRBV10-3 to TRBJ2-1, with 10 bases matching TRBD2. With 4 bases clipped from V and 5 bases from J, the junction kept 14 bases outside the gene matches. The CDR3 length is 18 residues. Germline CDR1 and CDR2: ENHRY and SYGVKD. In nucleotides, the CDR3 is TGTGCCATCAGTGGGCTAGCGGGAGTGGGGTCTTGGGACAATGAGCAGTTCTTC. As protein: CAISGLAGVGSWDNEQFF.

This clone was seen more than once but under ten times. J is TRBJ1-1 and V is TRBV7-3; possible D gene TRBD1, 5 bases. The germline CDR1 and CDR2 sequences are SGHTA and FQGTGA. This CDR3 spans 13 amino acids. With 4 bases removed from V and 9 bases from J, the gap between germline ends came to 15 bases. The CDR3 DNA follows: TGTGCCAGCAGCTCGCGAATACGACAGAAAGCTTTCTTT. This translates into CASSSRIRQKAFF. The full variable domain, in which reference TRBV7-3 and TRBJ1-1 provide the parts outside the CDR3, is GAGVSQTPSNKVTEKGKYVELRCDPISGHTALYWYRQSLGQGPEFLIYFQGTGAADDSGLPNDRFFAVRPEGSVSTLKIQRTERGDSAVYLCASSSRIRQKAFFGQGTRLTVV.

This clone was counted only a few times. The chain employs TRBV6-5 and TRBJ1-2; possibly TRBD1 for D (5 bases). The V end lost 2 bases, the J end lost 4 bases, and 11 bases lay between the germline ends. Germline V gene data show CDR1 as MNHEY and CDR2 as SVGAGI. CDR3 length: 14 amino acids. The CDR3 sequence is CASSYTDTFYGYTF. The CDR3 region has the DNA TGTGCCAGCAGTTACACGGACACCTTCTATGGCTACACCTTC.

Notes on this clone: Other DNA variants within this sample encode the same CDR3. The chain carries TRBV5-1 and TRBJ2-5; 9 bases align to TRBD1. Germline V gene sequence: CDR1 SGHRS, CDR2 YFSETQ. V lost 3 bases and J lost 5; bases outside the gene matches: 5. CDR3 length: 14 residues. In DNA form, the CDR3 reads TGCGCCAGCAGCTGGGGACAGGGTGGGGAGACCCAGTACTTC. As protein: CASSWGQGGETQYF.

The chain recombines TRBV19 with TRBJ1-1; D is ambiguous. The germline V gene has CDR1 LNHDA and CDR2 SQIVND (reference sequence). The CDR3 is 14 residues long. The V gene lost 5 bases and the J gene lost 0 bases, with 10 bases spanning the gap. Here the CDR3 DNA reads TGTGCCAGTAGTGCAGGACGGATGAACACTGAAGCTTTCTTT. It encodes CASSAGRMNTEAFF. The full variable domain, rest sourced from reference TRBV19 and TRBJ1-1, is DGGITQSPKYLFRKEGQNVTLSCEQNLNHDAMYWYRQDPGQGLRLIYYSQIVNDFQKGDIAEGYSVSREKKESFPLTVTSAQKNPTAFYLCASSAGRMNTEAFFGQGTRLTVV.

This clone was observed a few times. The V and J genes are TRBV28 and TRBJ1-4; TRBD1 matches 9 bases. J was trimmed by 8 bases and V by 3 bases; bases with no gene match: 4. This CDR3 has 14 residues. Germline CDR1 reads MDHEN; CDR2 reads SYDVKM. CDR3 sequence: CASSFYRGREKLFF. As DNA, the CDR3 is TGTGCCAGCAGTTTCTACAGGGGGCGCGAAAAACTGTTTTTT.

The CDR3 region is CASSSESRTATDTQYF. CDR3 bases: TGTGCCAGCAGCTCCGAATCTAGGACTGCCACAGATACGCAGTATTTT. V usage is TRBV11-2 and J usage is TRBJ2-3, with D tentatively TRBD2 (5 bases). The length of the CDR3 is 16 residues. Trimming shortened V by 4 bases and J by 2 bases, and 16 bases separated the two germline ends. From germline, CDR1 is SGHAT and CDR2 FQNNGV.

The chain links TRBV7-2 to TRBJ2-1, with TRBD2 matching 8 bases. Germline CDR1 SGHTA, CDR2 FQGNSA. The ends lost 3 bases at V and 4 bases at J; junction bases unmatched: 2. This CDR3 region has 14 residues. The CDR3 is CASSFSGAYNEQFF. CDR3 sequence (DNA): TGTGCCAGCAGCTTTAGCGGGGCGTACAATGAGCAGTTCTTC.

Concerning this clone itself: In the same sample, other DNA sequences code for this CDR3. V usage is TRBV20-1 and J usage is TRBJ2-7, with D possibly matching TRBD1 (5 bases). Trimming removed 5 bases at V and 1 base at J, with 6 bases between. CDR1 and CDR2 from the germline V gene are DFQATT and SNEGSKA (reference sequence). CDR3 length: 11 amino acids. The CDR3 bases are TGCAGTGCTTACAGGTCCTACGAGCAGTACTTC. It encodes CSAYRSYEQYF.

This sequence joins TRBV10-3 and TRBJ2-3; D unclear. CDR1 is ENHRY, CDR2 SYGVKD, per germline. The ends were cut back, 0 bases at V and 0 bases at J, with 13 bases in the middle. The CDR3 contains 17 residues. The CDR3 DNA is TGTGCCATCAGTGAGTCGAGATCCACCCCGAGCACAGATACGCAGTATTTT. Protein: CAISESRSTPSTDTQYF.

A few counts support this clone. The chain carries TRBV7-2 and TRBJ1-1, with a tentative D call TRBD1 (6 bases). The V end was cut by 5 bases, the J end by 4 bases, with 23 bases between. The CDR3 is 17 residues long. The germline V gene encodes CDR1 SGHTA and CDR2 FQGNSA. CDR3 in amino acids: CASSEKAGGQGSTEAFF. The CDR3 region has the DNA TGTGCCAGCAGCGAAAAGGCCGGGGGCCAGGGGAGCACTGAAGCTTTCTTT.

This sequence joins TRBV6-5 and TRBJ2-1; D is unclear. The CDR3 has 13 amino acids. With 2 bases removed from V and 6 bases from J, the gap between germline ends came to 8 bases. Germline V gives CDR1 MNHEY, CDR2 SVGAGI. The CDR3 region is CASSYTSSNEQFF. Written as DNA, the CDR3 is TGTGCCAGCAGTTACACCAGTAGCAATGAGCAGTTCTTC.

This sequence joins TRBV15 and TRBJ2-1, with no clear D. CDR1 and CDR2 (germline): LNHNV, YYDKDF (reference sequence). Trimming took off 0 bases at V and 7 bases at J, with 4 bases between the two ends. CDR3 length: 12 residues. This CDR3 is CATSRDGNEQFF. The DNA for the CDR3 is TGTGCCACCAGCAGAGATGGAAATGAGCAGTTCTTC.

This clone has just a few counts. The chain couples TRBV7-9 to TRBJ2-7, with TRBD2 matching over 8 bases. CDR1 SEHNR and CDR2 FQNEAQ come from the germline V gene (reference sequence). The CDR3 runs to 15 residues. Trimming cost V 5 bases and J 1 base; bases outside gene matches: 7. CDR3 region: CASSRGTSGSYEQYF. The DNA for the CDR3 is TGTGCCAGCAGCCGTGGGACTAGTGGATCCTACGAGCAGTACTTC.

The rearrangement joins TRBV6-5 to TRBJ1-1; D may be TRBD1 (5 bases). This CDR3 has 15 amino acids. The germline V gene has CDR1 MNHEY and CDR2 SVGAGI. V lost 7 bases and J 1 base, leaving 16 bases between the germline ends. As DNA, the CDR3 is TGTGCCAGCACCGACATAGGGGCGGGGAACACTGAAGCTTTCTTT. As protein: CASTDIGAGNTEAFF.

This clone has only a few counts. The chain joins TRBV2 to TRBJ2-1, with D perhaps being TRBD1 or TRBD2 (6 bases each). The ends were cut back, 6 bases at V and 7 bases at J, with 19 bases in the middle. This CDR3 has 15 amino acids. CDR1 is SNHLY, CDR2 FYNNEI, per germline. In DNA, the CDR3 is TGTGCCAGCAGAGCGAGGAGGGGGAGTGAGAATGAGCAGTTCTTC. Translating gives CASRARRGSENEQFF.

V gene TRBV7-8 combines with J gene TRBJ1-1; D remains unclear. V dropped 7 bases and J dropped 0 bases, with 12 bases sitting between them. The CDR3 runs to 14 residues. Germline-derived CDR1 and CDR2 are SGHVS and FQNEAQ. The CDR3 loop is CASTHGVLNTEAFF. The DNA of the CDR3 is TGTGCCAGCACCCACGGGGTATTGAACACTGAAGCTTTCTTT.

This clone was recorded a few times. The gene calls are TRBV5-1 and TRBJ2-7; a weak D match, TRBD2 (6 bases). V dropped 2 bases and J dropped 6 bases, with 15 bases sitting between them. Germline-derived CDR1 and CDR2 are SGHRS and YFSETQ. CDR3 length: 14 residues. The CDR3 region is CASSLRPGVVEQYF. CDR3 sequence (DNA): TGCGCCAGCAGCTTAAGGCCGGGAGTAGTCGAGCAGTACTTC.

This clone was picked up one time. The chain employs TRBV7-8 and TRBJ2-1; TRBD2 matches at 7 bases. V shed 0 bases and J 3 bases; nucleotides not matched to a gene: 2. This CDR3 comprises 15 residues. Germline V gives CDR1 SGHVS, CDR2 FQNEAQ. This CDR3 is CASSLATGGYNEQFF. DNA for the CDR3: TGTGCCAGCAGCTTAGCAACGGGGGGCTACAATGAGCAGTTCTTC.